The clone carrying this TCR beta chain occurred a few times. Its antigen is currently unknown. With 6 bases clipped from V and 4 bases from J, the junction kept 9 bases outside the gene matches. CDR1 is MNHNY, CDR2 SVGAGI, per germline (reference sequence). This CDR3 is built from 14 residues. This record comes from a study of cytomegalovirus exposure and HLA in healthy donors. Study summary: HLA-typed donors contributed 65 million to 95 million unique TCRs, which were held in an early data release. Most donors, roughly 77% of over 350 genotyped, fell in the Caucasian-associated ancestry cluster.

General study findings and limits: In vitro checks showed that a few CMV-associated chains really do target CMV antigens.

Vbeta (60) and Jbeta (13) primers were used in the PCR. Only in-frame clones appear in the TCRdb table, and some are missing; sequencing was by immunoSEQ multiplex PCR. Of 90,000 to 120,000 clones in the sample, under 80% were seen once. The sample was PBMCs. This TCR was sampled from a woman aged 40-49 years in good health and CMV-seropositive. The chain couples TRBV6-6 to TRBJ2-7; TRBD2 matches at 7 bases. CDR3 loop: CASRREGTLYEQYF. In DNA, the CDR3 is TGTGCCAGCAGGAGGGAGGGGACGCTTTACGAGCAGTACTTC.